This T cell receptor beta chain was identified in a study of long-term antiretroviral therapy in people with HIV. They ran version v3.0 of the immunoSEQ assay at survey level. Here immunoSEQ multiplex PCR was the method, and the copy in TCRdb shows in-frame clones only, minus some. The sample has fewer than 25,000 clones; more than 75% are singletons. Per the germline V gene, CDR1 is LNHDA and CDR2 is SQIVND (reference sequence). CDR3 length equals 18 residues. Trimming cost V 2 bases and J 4 bases, with 22 bases left between them. This TCR was recovered from a man in his fifties or sixties with HIV. The chain is built from TRBV19 and TRBJ2-3; D uncertain. The sequences come from unsorted PBMCs, collected 2.3 years after starting antiretroviral therapy. CDR3 region: CASSIKIRAAVESDTQYF. The CDR3 region has the DNA TGTGCCAGTAGTATAAAGATAAGGGCAGCAGTTGAATCAGATACGCAGTATTTT.